This is a list of T cell receptor beta chains from one sample in a study of cytomegalovirus exposure and HLA in healthy donors. Sequenced by immunoSEQ multiplex PCR; TCRdb stores in-frame clones only, minus some. This table has a few hundred thousand clones, around nine tenths appearing once. Sequencing was done on a sample of PBMCs. These receptors were obtained from a girl aged 2 to 10 in good health and CMV-seronegative. CDR3s include the opening cysteine and the closing phenylalanine or tryptophan. A D gene is named only where the DNA matches it firmly. Not every row has a clone size; where given, it reads once, few, many or a size class.

DNA: TGTGCCAGCAGCGCCGGCGGGGGGGCGGATGAGCAGTTCTTC
CDR3: CASSAGGGADEQFF
V: TRBV9
J: TRBJ2-1
D: TRBD2
size: .

DNA: TGCGCCAGCAGTCAATCGGGACAGGGTCAAGAGACCCAGTACTTC
CDR3: CASSQSGQGQETQYF
V: TRBV23-1
J: TRBJ2-5
D: TRBD1
size: .

DNA: TGTGCCAGCAGTCCCAGGACTAGCGGGTTGCGCAATGAGCAGTTCTTC
CDR3: CASSPRTSGLRNEQFF
V: TRBV27
J: TRBJ2-1
D: TRBD2
size: .

DNA: TGCGCCAGCAGCAGCCCAGGGGTGGGGAACACTGAAGCTTTCTTT
CDR3: CASSSPGVGNTEAFF
V: TRBV5-1
J: TRBJ1-1
D: .
size: .

DNA: TGTGCCACCAGCAGAGGCGGTAGCCATGAGCAGTTCTTC
CDR3: CATSRGGSHEQFF
V: TRBV15
J: TRBJ2-1
D: .
size: .

DNA: TGCAGCGTGACCCCCCGGAGGGCATGGGAGACCCAGTACTTC
CDR3: CSVTPRRAWETQYF
V: TRBV29-1
J: TRBJ2-5
D: .
size: .

DNA: TGTGCCAGCAGCCTAAGGGACACTACCTACGAGCAGTACTTC
CDR3: CASSLRDTTYEQYF
V: TRBV5-6
J: TRBJ2-7
D: .
size: once

DNA: TGTGCCAGCAGCCAAGAGGGCGGGGATCAGTCATCGCCCCAGCATTTT
CDR3: CASSQEGGDQSSPQHF
V: TRBV4-2
J: TRBJ1-5
D: .
size: .

DNA: TGTGCCAGCAGGGGGACTAGCGGGAGGCCCACGGGCAATGAGCAGTTCTTC
CDR3: CASRGTSGRPTGNEQFF
V: TRBV25-1
J: TRBJ2-1
D: TRBD2
size: .

DNA: TGTGCCAGCAGTTATCTTCCCACATACGAGCAGTACTTC
CDR3: CASSYLPTYEQYF
V: TRBV6-5
J: TRBJ2-7
D: .
size: .

DNA: TGTGCCAGCAGTTTCGTTTGGGGGCAGACCCAGTACTTC
CDR3: CASSFVWGQTQYF
V: TRBV27
J: TRBJ2-5
D: .
size: .

DNA: TGTGCCAGCAGCAACAGGGATCCTCCTTATCGAGTCTATGGCTACACCTTC
CDR3: CASSNRDPPYRVYGYTF
V: TRBV21-1
J: TRBJ1-2
D: .
size: .

DNA: TGTGCCAGCAGTTTAACCGGGACAGGGCGCTATGGCTACACCTTC
CDR3: CASSLTGTGRYGYTF
V: TRBV27
J: TRBJ1-2
D: TRBD1
size: .

DNA: TGCGCCAGCAAAGCGGGGAGCACAGATACGCAGTATTTT
CDR3: CASKAGSTDTQYF
V: TRBV5-1
J: TRBJ2-3
D: TRBD2
size: .

DNA: TGTGCCAGCACCGAAGGGAGGTGGGGGGAGGAGACCCAGTACTTC
CDR3: CASTEGRWGEETQYF
V: TRBV7-8
J: TRBJ2-5
D: .
size: .

DNA: TGCAGCGTCGCTAATAGCAATCAGCCCCAGCATTTT
CDR3: CSVANSNQPQHF
V: TRBV29-1
J: TRBJ1-5
D: .
size: once

DNA: TGTGCCAGCAGCGCGACACAGGGGGCATCTGAAGCTTTCTTT
CDR3: CASSATQGASEAFF
V: TRBV9
J: TRBJ1-1
D: TRBD1
size: .

DNA: TGTGCCAGCAGCCCCAAGCGGATTACAGATACGCAGTATTTT
CDR3: CASSPKRITDTQYF
V: TRBV6-6
J: TRBJ2-3
D: .
size: .

DNA: TGTGCCAGCAGTAGGGTAGGGGGCTTTGTCCCTGAAGCTTTCTTT
CDR3: CASSRVGGFVPEAFF
V: TRBV6-5
J: TRBJ1-1
D: TRBD1
size: .

DNA: TGTGCCTGGAGTCCCTACACGGACTTTTATGAAAAACTGTTTTTT
CDR3: CAWSPYTDFYEKLFF
V: TRBV30
J: TRBJ1-4
D: .
size: .

DNA: TGTGCCAGCAGCGTAGCGGGACAGGGAGGTGGGGCCAACGTCCTGACTTTC
CDR3: CASSVAGQGGGANVLTF
V: TRBV9
J: TRBJ2-6
D: TRBD1
size: .

DNA: TGCGCCAGCAGCTTGGCCTCCGGGACAGGGGGCTACGAGCAGTACTTC
CDR3: CASSLASGTGGYEQYF
V: TRBV5-1
J: TRBJ2-7
D: TRBD1
size: .

DNA: TGTGCCAGCAGCTTAAGGGGGACAGTGGACTCTGGGGCCAACGTCCTGACTTTC
CDR3: CASSLRGTVDSGANVLTF
V: TRBV7-8
J: TRBJ2-6
D: TRBD1
size: once

DNA: TGTGCCAGCAGCTTGGGCAGGGGAGACTACGAGCAGTACTTC
CDR3: CASSLGRGDYEQYF
V: TRBV5-6
J: TRBJ2-7
D: .
size: .

DNA: TGCGCCAGCAGCTTTACAGACAGGGTTATCGACGAGCAGTACTTC
CDR3: CASSFTDRVIDEQYF
V: TRBV5-1
J: TRBJ2-7
D: TRBD1
size: .

DNA: TGCGCCAGCAGTGAGTCGGGGCACACTGGCTACACCTTC
CDR3: CASSESGHTGYTF
V: TRBV10-2
J: TRBJ1-2
D: .
size: .

DNA: TGTGCCAGTAGTATAGGACGGGGGGACACTGAAGCTTTCTTT
CDR3: CASSIGRGDTEAFF
V: TRBV19
J: TRBJ1-1
D: .
size: .